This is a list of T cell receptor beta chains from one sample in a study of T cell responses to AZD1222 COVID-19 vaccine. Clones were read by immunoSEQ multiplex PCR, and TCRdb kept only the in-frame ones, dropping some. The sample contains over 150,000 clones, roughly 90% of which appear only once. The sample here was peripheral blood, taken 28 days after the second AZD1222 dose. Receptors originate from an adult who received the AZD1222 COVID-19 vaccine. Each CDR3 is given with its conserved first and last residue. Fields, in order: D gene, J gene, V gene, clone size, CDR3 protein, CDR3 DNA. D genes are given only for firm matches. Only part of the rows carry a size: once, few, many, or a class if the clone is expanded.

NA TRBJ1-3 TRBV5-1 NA CASSLAAAASLYSGNTIYF TGCGCCAGCAGCTTGGCCGCGGCAGCCTCTCTGTACTCTGGAAACACCATATATTTT
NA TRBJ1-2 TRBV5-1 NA CASSLSRTDYGYTF TGCGCCAGCAGCTTGTCAAGGACAGATTATGGCTACACCTTC
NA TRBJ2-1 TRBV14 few CASSHRGHEQFF TGTGCCAGCAGCCATAGGGGCCATGAGCAGTTCTTC
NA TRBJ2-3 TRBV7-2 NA CASSLARLATDTQYF TGTGCCAGCAGCTTAGCGCGCCTAGCTACAGATACGCAGTATTTT
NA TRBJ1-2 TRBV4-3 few CASSPSGNYGYTF TGCGCCAGCAGCCCCTCGGGGAATTATGGCTACACCTTC
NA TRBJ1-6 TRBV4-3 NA CASSQDLVSNSPLHF TGCGCCAGCAGCCAAGATTTAGTATCCAATTCACCCCTCCACTTT
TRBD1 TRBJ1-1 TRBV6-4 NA CASSQGAGTEAFF TGTGCCAGCAGTCAGGGGGCTGGCACTGAAGCTTTCTTT
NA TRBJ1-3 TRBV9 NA CASSSGRALGNTIYF TGTGCCAGCAGCAGTGGTAGGGCACTTGGAAACACCATATATTTT
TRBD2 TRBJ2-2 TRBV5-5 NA CASSLPKETSVPGSTGELFF TGTGCCAGCAGCCTCCCAAAAGAGACTAGCGTTCCTGGGAGCACCGGGGAGCTGTTTTTT
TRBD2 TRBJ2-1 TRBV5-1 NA CARSLAGGGADEQFF TGCGCCCGCAGCTTGGCGGGCGGGGGGGCTGATGAGCAGTTCTTC
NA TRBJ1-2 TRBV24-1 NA CATSDSRAPRHGYTF TGTGCCACCAGTGATTCACGGGCCCCCCGGCATGGCTACACCTTC
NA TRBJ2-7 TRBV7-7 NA CASSLGQNYEQYF TGTGCTAGCAGCTTAGGCCAAAACTACGAGCAGTACTTC
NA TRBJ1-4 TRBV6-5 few CASGNGLSNEKLFF TGTGCCAGCGGTAACGGGCTATCTAATGAAAAACTGTTTTTT
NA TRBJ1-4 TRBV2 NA CASSVGRLSEKLFF TGTGCCAGCAGCGTGGGACGGCTTAGTGAAAAACTGTTTTTT
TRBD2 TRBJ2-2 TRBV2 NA CASSVNGGGGAGELFF TGTGCCAGCAGTGTGAACGGCGGGGGAGGGGCCGGGGAGCTGTTTTTT
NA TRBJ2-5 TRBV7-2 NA CASSIRYQETQYF TGTGCCAGCAGCATACGGTACCAAGAGACCCAGTACTTC
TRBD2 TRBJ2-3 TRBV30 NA CAWRRLAGLSTDTQYF TGTGCCTGGAGGCGACTAGCGGGACTTAGCACAGATACGCAGTATTTT
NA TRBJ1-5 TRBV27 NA CASSLRGEPTNQPQHF TGTGCCAGCAGTTTAAGGGGGGAACCTACAAATCAGCCCCAGCATTTT
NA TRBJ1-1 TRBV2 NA CASSAEWGTEAFF TGTGCCAGCAGTGCTGAGTGGGGCACTGAAGCTTTCTTT
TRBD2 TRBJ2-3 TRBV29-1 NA CSFRLAGVPDTQYF TGCAGCTTCCGACTAGCGGGGGTCCCAGATACGCAGTATTTT
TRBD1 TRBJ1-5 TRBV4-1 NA CASSHLPGQGSFGQPQHF TGCGCCAGCAGCCACCTCCCGGGACAGGGATCGTTTGGGCAGCCCCAGCATTTT
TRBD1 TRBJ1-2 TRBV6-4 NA CASSVNPQTGGRNYGYTF TGTGCCAGCAGTGTCAACCCCCAGACAGGGGGCCGGAACTATGGCTACACCTTC
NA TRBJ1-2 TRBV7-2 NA CASSLERGGGYTF TGTGCCAGCAGCTTAGAAAGGGGAGGGGGCTACACCTTC
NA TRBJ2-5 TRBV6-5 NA CASSYRGGETQYF TGTGCCAGCAGTTACCGAGGGGGAGAGACCCAGTACTTC
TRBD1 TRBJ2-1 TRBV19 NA CASPCRDRVYNEQFF TGTGCCAGTCCTTGCCGGGACAGGGTTTACAATGAGCAGTTCTTC
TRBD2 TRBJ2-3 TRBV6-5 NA CASRGAGGITDTQYF TGTGCCAGCAGAGGAGCGGGGGGAATCACAGATACGCAGTATTTT
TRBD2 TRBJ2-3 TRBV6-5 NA CASSYSSGGDGDTQYF TGTGCCAGCAGTTACTCCAGCGGGGGGGATGGAGATACGCAGTATTTT
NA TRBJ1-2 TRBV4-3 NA CASSQERASSYGYTF TGCGCCAGCAGCCAAGAAAGGGCGTCCTCCTATGGCTACACCTTC
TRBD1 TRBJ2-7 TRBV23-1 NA CASSPGGRIKFYEQYF TGCGCCAGCTCTCCAGGGGGCCGGATCAAGTTCTACGAGCAGTACTTC
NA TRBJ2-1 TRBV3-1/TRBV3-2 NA CASSQDTGSHNEQFF TGTGCCAGCAGCCAAGATACTGGCTCACACAATGAGCAGTTCTTC
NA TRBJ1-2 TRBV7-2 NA CASSWDGNYGYTF TGTGCCAGCAGCTGGGACGGGAACTATGGCTACACCTTC
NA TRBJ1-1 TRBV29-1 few CSVGRGRGFGTEAFF TGCAGCGTTGGGAGGGGCAGGGGCTTCGGCACTGAAGCTTTCTTT
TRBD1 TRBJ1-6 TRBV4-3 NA CASSQDWGQGGSPLHF TGCGCCAGCAGCCAAGATTGGGGACAGGGTGGTTCACCCCTCCACTTT
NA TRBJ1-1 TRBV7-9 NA CASSFNQGNTEAFF TGTGCCAGCAGCTTCAATCAGGGCAACACTGAAGCTTTCTTT
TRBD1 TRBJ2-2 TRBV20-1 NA CSAGDRGRLFF TGCAGTGCTGGAGACAGGGGGCGGCTGTTTTTT
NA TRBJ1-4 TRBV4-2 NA CASSQDVQTNEKLFF TGTGCCAGCAGCCAAGATGTGCAGACTAATGAAAAACTGTTTTTT
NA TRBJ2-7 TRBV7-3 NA CASSLFPPYEQYF TGTGCCAGCAGCTTATTTCCTCCCTACGAGCAGTACTTC
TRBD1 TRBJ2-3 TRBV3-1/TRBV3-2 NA CASSSRTGTDTQYF TGTGCCAGCAGCTCTCGGACAGGGACAGATACGCAGTATTTT
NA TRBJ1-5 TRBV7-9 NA CASSLVDRQPQHF TGTGCCAGCAGCTTAGTGGACAGACAGCCCCAGCATTTT
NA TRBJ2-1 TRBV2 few CASSEAARGEQFF TGTGCCAGCAGTGAAGCAGCAAGGGGTGAGCAGTTCTTC
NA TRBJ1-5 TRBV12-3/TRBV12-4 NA CASRREAQPQHF TGTGCCAGCAGGAGGGAAGCTCAGCCCCAGCATTTT
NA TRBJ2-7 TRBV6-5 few CASSSFVQYF TGTGCCAGCAGTTCCTTTGTGCAGTACTTC
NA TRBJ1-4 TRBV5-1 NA CASSWAPQPTTNEKLFF TGCGCCAGCAGCTGGGCCCCTCAACCGACAACTAATGAAAAACTGTTTTTT
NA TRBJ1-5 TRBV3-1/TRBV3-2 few CASSQGLGQPQHF TGTGCCAGCAGCCAAGGATTGGGACAGCCCCAGCATTTT
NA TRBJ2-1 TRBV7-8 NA CASARNNEQFF TGTGCCAGCGCTCGGAACAATGAGCAGTTCTTC
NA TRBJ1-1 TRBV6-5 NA CASRGGGVGPLKAFF TGTGCCAGCAGGGGCGGGGGCGTGGGGCCGCTGAAAGCTTTCTTT